A selection of T cell receptor beta chains follows, all from one sample in a study of identical twins. TCRdb re-derived calls from the 5' RACE reads in MiXCR, one entry per CDR3 protein. Counted here are under 450,000 distinct CDR3 sequences, about 18% occurring once; the ten biggest clones make up 12%. What was sequenced was naive T cells sorted from blood. The receptors derive from a man aged 45-65 years in good health. Both conserved end residues are part of each CDR3. Each record gives: CDR3 DNA, CDR3 protein, clone size, J gene, D gene, V gene. The D gene is left open where the match is weak. Clone size is stated in some rows and not others, as once, few, many or a class when expanded.

cdr3_nt: TGCGCCAGGGGGAGCAGGGGTTTGCGTAGCAATCAGCCCCAGCATTTT; cdr3_aa: CARGSRGLRSNQPQHF; clone_size: few; j_call: TRBJ1-5; d_call: .; v_call: TRBV10-2
cdr3_nt: TGTGCCAGCAGCTGGGGACAGGGGGTCTCCTACAATGAGCAGTTCTTC; cdr3_aa: CASSWGQGVSYNEQFF; clone_size: few; j_call: TRBJ2-1; d_call: TRBD1; v_call: TRBV7-2
cdr3_nt: TGTGCCAGCGCAACCGGGGACAGGGAAGCCGGGGAGCTGTTTTTT; cdr3_aa: CASATGDREAGELFF; clone_size: .; j_call: TRBJ2-2; d_call: TRBD1; v_call: TRBV6-2/TRBV6-3
cdr3_nt: TGTGCCAGCAGCCAAGATTTTGTTTTGGGCCGAGCTAATGAAAAACTGTTTTTT; cdr3_aa: CASSQDFVLGRANEKLFF; clone_size: .; j_call: TRBJ1-4; d_call: .; v_call: TRBV4-2
cdr3_nt: TGCAGTGCTTCTCTTTCGTTCGGGGTTGAAAGCACAGATACGCAGTATTTT; cdr3_aa: CSASLSFGVESTDTQYF; clone_size: few; j_call: TRBJ2-3; d_call: .; v_call: TRBV20-1
cdr3_nt: TGTGCCAGCAGCTTGGGCAATCAGCCCCAGCATTTT; cdr3_aa: CASSLGNQPQHF; clone_size: many; j_call: TRBJ1-5; d_call: .; v_call: TRBV12-3/TRBV12-4
cdr3_nt: TGTGCCAGTAGCCGACAGGCAGGGGCCTACGAGCAGTACTTC; cdr3_aa: CASSRQAGAYEQYF; clone_size: .; j_call: TRBJ2-7; d_call: .; v_call: TRBV19
cdr3_nt: TGCAGCGTTGAATGGCTAGCTCCTTCCCCCCATGAGCAGTTCTTC; cdr3_aa: CSVEWLAPSPHEQFF; clone_size: few; j_call: TRBJ2-1; d_call: .; v_call: TRBV29-1
cdr3_nt: TGTGCCAGCAGTTTATCCTACTTCCGGACGATAGAATATTTT; cdr3_aa: CASSLSYFRTIEYF; clone_size: .; j_call: TRBJ2-3; d_call: .; v_call: TRBV27
cdr3_nt: TGCGCCAGCAGCCAAGTCTCTAGCGGGAGGGCCACAGATACGCAGTATTTT; cdr3_aa: CASSQVSSGRATDTQYF; clone_size: .; j_call: TRBJ2-3; d_call: TRBD2; v_call: TRBV4-3
cdr3_nt: TGTGCCAGCAGCGTAAGTTTCGGGGACAGTAAAACTAGCGGGAGTGGCTACGAGCAGTACTTC; cdr3_aa: CASSVSFGDSKTSGSGYEQYF; clone_size: .; j_call: TRBJ2-7; d_call: TRBD2; v_call: TRBV9
cdr3_nt: TGTGCCAGCAGGTCTCGGGTTAACACCGGGGAGCTGTTTTTT; cdr3_aa: CASRSRVNTGELFF; clone_size: .; j_call: TRBJ2-2; d_call: .; v_call: TRBV21-1